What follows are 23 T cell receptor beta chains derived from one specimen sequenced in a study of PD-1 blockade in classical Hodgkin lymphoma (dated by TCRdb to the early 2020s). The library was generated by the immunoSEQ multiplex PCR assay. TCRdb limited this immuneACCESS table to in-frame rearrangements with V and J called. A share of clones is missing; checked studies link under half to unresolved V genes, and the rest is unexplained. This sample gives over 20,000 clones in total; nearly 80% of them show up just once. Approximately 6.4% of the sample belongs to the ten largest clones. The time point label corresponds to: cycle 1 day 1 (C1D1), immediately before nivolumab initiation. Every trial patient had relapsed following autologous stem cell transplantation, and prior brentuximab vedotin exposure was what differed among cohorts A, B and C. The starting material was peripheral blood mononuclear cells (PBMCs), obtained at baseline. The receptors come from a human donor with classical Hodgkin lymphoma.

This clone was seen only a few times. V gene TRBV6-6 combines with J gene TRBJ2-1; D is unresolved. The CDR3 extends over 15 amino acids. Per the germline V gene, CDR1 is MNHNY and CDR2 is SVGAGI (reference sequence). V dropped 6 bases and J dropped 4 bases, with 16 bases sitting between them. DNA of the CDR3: TGTGCCAGCAGCCACCGGACGGACCGATACAATGAGCAGTTCTTC. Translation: CASSHRTDRYNEQFF.

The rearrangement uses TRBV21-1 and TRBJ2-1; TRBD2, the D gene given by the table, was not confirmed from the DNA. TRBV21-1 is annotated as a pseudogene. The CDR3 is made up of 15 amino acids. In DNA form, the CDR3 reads TGTGCCAGCAGCAAAGCCCCGGTAATCTACAATGAGCAGTTCTTC. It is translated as CASSKAPVIYNEQFF.

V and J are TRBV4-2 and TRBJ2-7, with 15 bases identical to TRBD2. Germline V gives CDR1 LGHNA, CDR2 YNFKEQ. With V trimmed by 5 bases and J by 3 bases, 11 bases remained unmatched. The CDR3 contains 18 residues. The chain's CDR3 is CASSATGLAGGQFYEQYF. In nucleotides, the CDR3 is TGTGCCAGCAGCGCTACTGGACTAGCGGGGGGGCAGTTCTACGAGCAGTACTTC.

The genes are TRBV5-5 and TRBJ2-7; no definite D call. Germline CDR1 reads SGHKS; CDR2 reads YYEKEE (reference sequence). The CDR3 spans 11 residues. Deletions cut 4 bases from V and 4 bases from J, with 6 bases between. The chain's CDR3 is CASSVGYEQYF. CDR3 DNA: TGTGCCAGCAGCGTGGGTTACGAGCAGTACTTC.

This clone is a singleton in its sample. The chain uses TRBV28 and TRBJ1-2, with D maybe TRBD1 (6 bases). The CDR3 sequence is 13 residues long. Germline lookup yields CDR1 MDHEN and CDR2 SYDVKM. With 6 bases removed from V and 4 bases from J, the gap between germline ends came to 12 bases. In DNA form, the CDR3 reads TGTGCCAGCAGGGTTACAGGGACCTATGGCTACACCTTC. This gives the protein CASRVTGTYGYTF.

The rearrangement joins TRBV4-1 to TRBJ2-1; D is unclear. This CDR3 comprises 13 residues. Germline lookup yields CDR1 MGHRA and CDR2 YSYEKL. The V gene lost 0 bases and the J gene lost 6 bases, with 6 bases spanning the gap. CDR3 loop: CASSQDGFNEQFF. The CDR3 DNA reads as TGCGCCAGCAGCCAAGACGGATTCAATGAGCAGTTCTTC.

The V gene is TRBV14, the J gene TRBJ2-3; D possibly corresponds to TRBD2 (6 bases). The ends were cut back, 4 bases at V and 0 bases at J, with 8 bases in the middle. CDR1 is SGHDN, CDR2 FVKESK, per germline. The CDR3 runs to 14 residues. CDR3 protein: CASSLGRSTDTQYF. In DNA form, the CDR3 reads TGTGCCAGCAGCCTGGGGAGGAGCACAGATACGCAGTATTTT.

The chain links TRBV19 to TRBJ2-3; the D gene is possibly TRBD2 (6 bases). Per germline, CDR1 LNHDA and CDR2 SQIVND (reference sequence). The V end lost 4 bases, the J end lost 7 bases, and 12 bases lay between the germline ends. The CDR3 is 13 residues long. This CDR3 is CASSKAGLNTQYF. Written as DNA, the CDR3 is TGTGCCAGTAGTAAAGCTGGACTAAATACGCAGTATTTT.

The CDR3 here is CASSIGATGHQETQYF. CDR3 DNA: TGTGCCAGTAGTATAGGGGCGACAGGGCACCAAGAGACCCAGTACTTC. This chain joins TRBV19 and TRBJ2-5; 7 nucleotides agree with TRBD1. The junction had 5 bases not matched to a gene; V was cut back by 1 base and J by 0 bases. Germline loops: CDR1 LNHDA, CDR2 SQIVND (reference sequence). The CDR3 totals 16 residues. Variable domain in full (rest from reference TRBV19 and TRBJ2-5): DGGITQSPKYLFRKEGQNVTLSCEQNLNHDAMYWYRQDPGQGLRLIYYSQIVNDFQKGDIAEGYSVSREKKESFPLTVTSAQKNPTAFYLCASSIGATGHQETQYFGPGTRLLVL.

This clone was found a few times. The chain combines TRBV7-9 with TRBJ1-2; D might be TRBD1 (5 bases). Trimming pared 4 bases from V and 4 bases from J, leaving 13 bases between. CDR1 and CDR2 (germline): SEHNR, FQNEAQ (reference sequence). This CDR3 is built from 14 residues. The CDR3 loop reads CASSSDSHLYGYTF. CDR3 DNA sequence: TGTGCCAGCAGCTCCGACAGTCACCTCTATGGCTACACCTTC. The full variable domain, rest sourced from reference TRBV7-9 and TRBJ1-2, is DTGVSQNPRHKITKRGQNVTFRCDPISEHNRLYWYRQTLGQGPEFLTYFQNEAQLEKSRLLSDRFSAERPKGSFSTLEIQRTEQGDSAMYLCASSSDSHLYGYTFGSGTRLTVV.

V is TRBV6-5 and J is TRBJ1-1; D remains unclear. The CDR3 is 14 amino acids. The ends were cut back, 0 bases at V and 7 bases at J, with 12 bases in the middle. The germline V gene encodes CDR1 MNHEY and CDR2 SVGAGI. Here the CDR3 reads CASSYSLGWNEAFF. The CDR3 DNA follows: TGTGCCAGCAGTTACTCGTTAGGATGGAATGAAGCTTTCTTT.

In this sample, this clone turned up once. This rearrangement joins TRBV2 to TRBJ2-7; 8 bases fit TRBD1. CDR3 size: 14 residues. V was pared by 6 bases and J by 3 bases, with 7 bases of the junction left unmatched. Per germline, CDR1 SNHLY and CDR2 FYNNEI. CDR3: CASRVRTGFYEQYF. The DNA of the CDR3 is TGTGCCAGCAGGGTCAGGACAGGGTTCTACGAGCAGTACTTC.

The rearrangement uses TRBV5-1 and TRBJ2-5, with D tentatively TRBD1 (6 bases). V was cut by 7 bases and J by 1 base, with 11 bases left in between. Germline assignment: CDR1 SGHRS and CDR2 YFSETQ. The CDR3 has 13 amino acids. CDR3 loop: CASGRGTQETQYF. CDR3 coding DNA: TGCGCCAGCGGCAGGGGAACCCAAGAGACCCAGTACTTC.

CDR3 DNA: TGCGCCAGCAGTCTGGCGGGGACAGGGGGAGAGACCCAGTACTTC. This translates into CASSLAGTGGETQYF. The chain combines TRBV4-1 with TRBJ2-5; 11 positions agree with TRBD1. Germline V gives CDR1 MGHRA, CDR2 YSYEKL. V lost 6 bases to trimming and J lost 4 bases; unmatched junction nucleotides: 7. The CDR3 contains 15 residues.

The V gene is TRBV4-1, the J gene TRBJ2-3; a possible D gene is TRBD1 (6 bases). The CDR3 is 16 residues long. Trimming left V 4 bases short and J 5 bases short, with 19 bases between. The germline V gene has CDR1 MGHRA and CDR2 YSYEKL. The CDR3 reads CASSRGPKGDKDTQYF. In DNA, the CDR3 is TGCGCCAGCAGCCGAGGGCCTAAGGGGGACAAAGATACGCAGTATTTT.

This CDR3 reads CASSLDLAGGRRDTQYF. CDR3 DNA sequence: TGTGCCAGCAGCTTAGACCTAGCGGGGGGGCGGAGAGATACGCAGTATTTT. The chain is built from TRBV7-2 and TRBJ2-3; 12 bases line up with TRBD2. The CDR3 runs to 17 residues. V dropped 1 base and J dropped 5; count of bases not matched to a gene: 7. Germline V gene data show CDR1 as SGHTA and CDR2 as FQGNSA.

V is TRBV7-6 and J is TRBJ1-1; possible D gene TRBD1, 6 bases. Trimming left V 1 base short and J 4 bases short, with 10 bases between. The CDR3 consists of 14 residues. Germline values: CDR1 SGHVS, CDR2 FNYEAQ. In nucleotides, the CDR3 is TGTGCCAGCAGCTTAGAAAACAGGGCCACTGAAGCTTTCTTT. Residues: CASSLENRATEAFF. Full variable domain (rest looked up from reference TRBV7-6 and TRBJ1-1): GAGVSQSPRYKVTKRGQDVALRCDPISGHVSLYWYRQALGQGPEFLTYFNYEAQQDKSGLPNDRFSAERPEGSISTLTIQRTEQRDSAMYRCASSLENRATEAFFGQGTRLTVV.

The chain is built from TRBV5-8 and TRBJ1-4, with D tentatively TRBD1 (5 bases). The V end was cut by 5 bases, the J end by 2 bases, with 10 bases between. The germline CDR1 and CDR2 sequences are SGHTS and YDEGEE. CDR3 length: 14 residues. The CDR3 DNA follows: TGTGCCAGCAGGTGGAGGGGCACTAATGAAAAACTGTTTTTT. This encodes CASRWRGTNEKLFF.

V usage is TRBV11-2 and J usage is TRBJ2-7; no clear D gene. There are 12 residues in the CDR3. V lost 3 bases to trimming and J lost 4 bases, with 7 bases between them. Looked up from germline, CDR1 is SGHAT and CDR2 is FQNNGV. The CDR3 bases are TGTGCCAGCAGCTTCTCCAAGTACGAGCAGTACTTC. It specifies CASSFSKYEQYF.

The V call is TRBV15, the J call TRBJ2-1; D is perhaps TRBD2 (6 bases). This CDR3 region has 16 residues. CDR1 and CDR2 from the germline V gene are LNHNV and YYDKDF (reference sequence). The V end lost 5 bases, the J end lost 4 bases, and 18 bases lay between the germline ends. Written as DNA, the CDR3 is TGTGCCACCAGCGGTACCGGGGGTATTGTTTACAATGAGCAGTTCTTC. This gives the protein CATSGTGGIVYNEQFF. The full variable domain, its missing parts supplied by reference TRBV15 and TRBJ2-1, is DAMVIQNPRYQVTQFGKPVTLSCSQTLNHNVMYWYQQKSSQAPKLLFHYYDKDFNNEADTPDNFQSRRPNTSFCFLDIRSPGLGDTAMYLCATSGTGGIVYNEQFFGPGTRLTVL.

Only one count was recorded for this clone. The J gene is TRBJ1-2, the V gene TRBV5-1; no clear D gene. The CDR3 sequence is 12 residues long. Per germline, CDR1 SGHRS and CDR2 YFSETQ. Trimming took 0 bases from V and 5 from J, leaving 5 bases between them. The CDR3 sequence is CASSLDGYGYTF. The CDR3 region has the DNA TGCGCCAGCAGCTTGGATGGGTATGGCTACACCTTC.

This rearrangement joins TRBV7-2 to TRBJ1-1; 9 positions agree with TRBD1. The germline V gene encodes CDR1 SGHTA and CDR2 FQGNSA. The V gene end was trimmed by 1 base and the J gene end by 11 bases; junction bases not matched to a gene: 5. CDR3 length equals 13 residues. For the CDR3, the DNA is TGTGCCAGCAGCTTAGGGACAGGGGTGGTTGCTTTCTTT. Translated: CASSLGTGVVAFF.

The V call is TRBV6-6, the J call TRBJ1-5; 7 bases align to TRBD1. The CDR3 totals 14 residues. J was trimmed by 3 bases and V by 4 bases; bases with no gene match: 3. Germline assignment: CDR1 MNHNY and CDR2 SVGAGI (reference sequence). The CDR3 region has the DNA TGTGCCAGCAGTTTGACAGGGTTCAATCAGCCCCAGCATTTT. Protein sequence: CASSLTGFNQPQHF.